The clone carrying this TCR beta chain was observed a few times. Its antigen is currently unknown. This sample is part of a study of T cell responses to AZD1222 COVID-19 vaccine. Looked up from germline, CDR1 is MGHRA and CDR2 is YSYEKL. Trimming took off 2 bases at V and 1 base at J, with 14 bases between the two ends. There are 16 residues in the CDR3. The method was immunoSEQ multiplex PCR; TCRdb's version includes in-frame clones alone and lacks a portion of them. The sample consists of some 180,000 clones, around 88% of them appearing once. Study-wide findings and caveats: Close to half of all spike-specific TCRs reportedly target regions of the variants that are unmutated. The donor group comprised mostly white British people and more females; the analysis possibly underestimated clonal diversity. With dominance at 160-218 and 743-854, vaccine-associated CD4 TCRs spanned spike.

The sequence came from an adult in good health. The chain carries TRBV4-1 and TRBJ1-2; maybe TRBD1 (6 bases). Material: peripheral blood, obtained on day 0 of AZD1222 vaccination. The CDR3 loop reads CASSQMRQASNYGYTF. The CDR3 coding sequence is TGCGCCAGCAGCCAAATGAGACAGGCGAGTAACTATGGCTACACCTTC.